Below are 6 T cell receptor beta chains sequenced from a single sample in a study of cytomegalovirus exposure and HLA in healthy donors. 13 Jbeta primers and 60 Vbeta primers were used for the PCR. Sequencing was performed with immunoSEQ multiplex PCR; in TCRdb, only in-frame clones are kept and a portion is missing. The ten most abundant clones cover roughly 1.6% of a sample with some 130,000 clones. The sequenced sample was PBMCs. These receptors originate from a middle-aged woman in good health and CMV-seronegative.

The chain joins TRBV20-1 to TRBJ1-2, with no clear D. In germline, CDR1 is DFQATT, CDR2 SNEGSKA (reference sequence). Trimming pared 6 bases from V and 4 bases from J, leaving 9 bases between. The CDR3 totals 11 residues. The CDR3 DNA reads as TGCAGTGCGCTGGCCTTCTATGGCTACACCTTC. Translation: CSALAFYGYTF.

V and J are TRBV28 and TRBJ1-5; D unclear. This CDR3 spans 18 amino acids. Deletions cut 0 bases from V and 0 bases from J, with 15 bases between. Germline lookup yields CDR1 MDHEN and CDR2 SYDVKM. Here the CDR3 reads CASSLWAGGYYSNQPQHF. The DNA for the CDR3 is TGTGCCAGCAGTTTATGGGCAGGAGGTTATTATAGCAATCAGCCCCAGCATTTT. The variable domain in full, with the rest retrieved from reference TRBV28 and TRBJ1-5, is DVKVTQSSRYLVKRTGEKVFLECVQDMDHENMFWYRQDPGLGLRLIYFSYDVKMKEKGDIPEGYSVSREKKERFSLILESASTNQTSMYLCASSLWAGGYYSNQPQHFGDGTRLSIL.

The V and J genes are TRBV4-3 and TRBJ1-1, with D perhaps matching TRBD1 (6 bases). The CDR3 has 14 amino acids. V lost 0 bases, J lost 5 bases, and 10 bases lay in between. Germline CDR1 is LGHNA and CDR2 is YSLEER. CDR3 residues: CASSQETGRTEAFF. The CDR3 DNA is TGCGCCAGCAGCCAAGAGACAGGAAGGACTGAAGCTTTCTTT.

This sequence joins TRBV6-1 and TRBJ2-5; 9 bases map to TRBD1. CDR3 length: 12 amino acids. V was pared by 11 bases and J by 5 bases, with 6 bases of the junction left unmatched. The germline V gene has CDR1 MNHNS and CDR2 SASEGT. CDR3 residues: CAGTGREETQYF. The DNA of the CDR3 is TGTGCCGGGACAGGGCGGGAGGAGACCCAGTACTTC.

The rearrangement uses TRBV7-3 and TRBJ1-1; 7 nucleotides line up with TRBD1. Germline CDR1 reads SGHTA; CDR2 reads FQGTGA. With V trimmed by 4 bases and J by 4 bases, 15 bases remained unmatched. The CDR3 runs 17 residues. CDR3 in DNA: TGTGCCAGCAGCTACGACAGGGATCTTACAAATGGCACTGAAGCTTTCTTT. Translation: CASSYDRDLTNGTEAFF.

To note about this clone: The sample carries other DNA sequences with the same CDR3. The chain employs TRBV19 and TRBJ1-1; D may be TRBD1 (6 bases). V was pared by 1 base and J by 1 base, with 7 bases between. The CDR3 is 14 amino acids. The V gene's germline CDR1 is LNHDA and CDR2 SQIVND (reference sequence). The CDR3 coding sequence is TGTGCCAGTAGTATAGCGGGACAGAACACTGAAGCTTTCTTT. It specifies CASSIAGQNTEAFF.